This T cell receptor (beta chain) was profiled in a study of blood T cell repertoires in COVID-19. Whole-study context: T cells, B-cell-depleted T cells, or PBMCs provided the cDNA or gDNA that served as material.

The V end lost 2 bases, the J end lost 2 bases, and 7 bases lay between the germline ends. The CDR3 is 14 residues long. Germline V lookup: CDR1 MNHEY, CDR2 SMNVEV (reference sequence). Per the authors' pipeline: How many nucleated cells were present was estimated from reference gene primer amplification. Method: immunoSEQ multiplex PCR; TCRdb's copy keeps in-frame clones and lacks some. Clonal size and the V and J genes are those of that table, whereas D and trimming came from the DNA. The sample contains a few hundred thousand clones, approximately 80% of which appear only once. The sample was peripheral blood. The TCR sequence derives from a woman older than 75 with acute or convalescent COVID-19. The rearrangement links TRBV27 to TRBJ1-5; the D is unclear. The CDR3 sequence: CASSLGGRNQPQHF. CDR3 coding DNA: TGTGCCAGCAGTTTAGGTGGGCGCAATCAGCCCCAGCATTTT.